This T cell receptor beta chain was captured by sequencing in a study of T cell responses to AZD1222 COVID-19 vaccine. Study-level findings and limits: Across the whole spike, CD4 TCRs peaked at regions 160-218 and 743-854. Possibly, clonal diversity was underestimated; donors were largely white British and included more females. Only 5 or 6 AZD1222 recipients tested seropositive at baseline.

Assay used: immunoSEQ multiplex PCR; TCRdb lists only in-frame clones, some missing. The table has 180,000 or so clones, about nine tenths seen once; the top ten hold about 1.7%. Notes on this clone: Its cognate antigen is unknown.

This CDR3 contains 15 residues. The V and J ends lost 1 base and 7 bases, in that order; junction bases with no gene match: 5. Germline CDR1 and CDR2: SGHAT and FQNNGV. The sequence was obtained from an adult who received the AZD1222 COVID-19 vaccine. The gene calls are TRBV11-2 and TRBJ1-4; TRBD1 matches at 8 bases. The source material was peripheral blood, sampled 28 days after the second AZD1222 dose. The CDR3 here is CASSLGGDRSEKLFF. CDR3 bases: TGTGCCAGCAGCTTAGGGGGGGACAGGTCTGAAAAACTGTTTTTT.